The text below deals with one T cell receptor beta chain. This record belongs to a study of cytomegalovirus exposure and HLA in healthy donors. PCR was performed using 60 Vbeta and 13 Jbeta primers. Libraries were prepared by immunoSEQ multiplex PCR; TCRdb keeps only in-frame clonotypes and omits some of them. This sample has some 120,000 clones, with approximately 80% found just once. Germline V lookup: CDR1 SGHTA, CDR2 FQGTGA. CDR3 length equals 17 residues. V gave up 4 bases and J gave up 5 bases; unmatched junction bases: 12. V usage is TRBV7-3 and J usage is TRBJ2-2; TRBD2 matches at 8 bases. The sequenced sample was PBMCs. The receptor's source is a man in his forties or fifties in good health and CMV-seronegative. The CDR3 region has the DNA TGTGCCAGCAGCTACAACTCGCCGGGACTAGGGACCGGGGAGCTGTTTTTT. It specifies CASSYNSPGLGTGELFF.